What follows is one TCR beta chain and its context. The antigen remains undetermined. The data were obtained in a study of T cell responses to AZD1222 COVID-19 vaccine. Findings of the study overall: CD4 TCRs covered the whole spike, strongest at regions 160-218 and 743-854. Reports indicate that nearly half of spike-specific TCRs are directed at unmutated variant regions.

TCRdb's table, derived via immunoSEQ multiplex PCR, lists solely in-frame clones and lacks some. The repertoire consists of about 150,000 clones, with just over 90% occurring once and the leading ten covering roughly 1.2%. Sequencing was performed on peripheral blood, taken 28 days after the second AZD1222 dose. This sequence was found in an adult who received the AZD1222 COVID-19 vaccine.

The CDR3 spells CASSLGQQETQYF. CDR3 nucleotides: TGTGCCAGCAGTCTCGGACAGCAAGAGACCCAGTACTTC. The chain has TRBV27 and TRBJ2-5, with a weak D call TRBD1 (6 bases). Germline V gives CDR1 MNHEY, CDR2 SMNVEV (reference sequence). Between the trimmed V and J ends, which lost 5 bases and 2 bases, there was a span of 9 bases. CDR3 length equals 13 residues.